The T cell receptor (beta chain) described here comes from a study of T-cell reconstitution after alpha-beta-depleted transplantation in children. Trimming took off 7 bases at V and 6 bases at J, with 26 bases between the two ends. Germline CDR1 reads LNHDA; CDR2 reads SQIVND (reference sequence). This CDR3 has 17 residues. Unique molecular identifiers were built into the TCRbeta library. MiXCR, applied by TCRdb to the PCR reads, yields one record per CDR3 protein. The sample holds almost 500,000 distinct CDR3 sequences; under 12% are singletons and the top ten take just over 2%. This clonotype was observed many times.

The sequenced sample was PBMCs, obtained before TCRalphabeta/CD19-depleted stem cell transplant. The V call is TRBV19, the J call TRBJ2-3; weak D call: TRBD2 (6 bases). The clonotype originates from a child aged 2 to 9 with inherited bone marrow failure, due to receive a stem cell transplant. For the CDR3, the DNA is TGTGCCAGTAAAATCCATACGACTAGTAGTTGTTCGGATACGCAGTATTTT. Its protein is CASKIHTTSSCSDTQYF.